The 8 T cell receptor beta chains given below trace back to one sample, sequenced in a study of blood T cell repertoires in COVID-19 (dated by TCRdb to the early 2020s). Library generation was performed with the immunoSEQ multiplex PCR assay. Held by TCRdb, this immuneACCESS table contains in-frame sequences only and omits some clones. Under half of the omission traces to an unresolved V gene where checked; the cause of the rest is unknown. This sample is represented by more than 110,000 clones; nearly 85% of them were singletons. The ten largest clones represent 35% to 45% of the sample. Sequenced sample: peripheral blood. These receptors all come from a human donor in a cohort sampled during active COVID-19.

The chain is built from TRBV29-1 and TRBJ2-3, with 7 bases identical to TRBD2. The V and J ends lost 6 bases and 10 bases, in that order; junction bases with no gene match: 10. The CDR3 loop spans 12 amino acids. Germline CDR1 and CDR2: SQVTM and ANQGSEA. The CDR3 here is CSVPLASGAQYF. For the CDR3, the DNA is TGCAGCGTCCCACTAGCGAGTGGGGCGCAGTATTTT.

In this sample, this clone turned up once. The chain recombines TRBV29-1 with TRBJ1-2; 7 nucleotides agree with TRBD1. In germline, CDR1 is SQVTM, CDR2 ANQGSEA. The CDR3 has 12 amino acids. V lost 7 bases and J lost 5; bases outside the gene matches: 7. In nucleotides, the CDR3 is TGCAGCGATAAACAGGGGCTTTATGGCTACACCTTC. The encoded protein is CSDKQGLYGYTF. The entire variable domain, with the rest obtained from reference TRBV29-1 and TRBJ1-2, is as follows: SAVISQKPSRDICQRGTSLTIQCQVDSQVTMMFWYRQQPGQSLTLIATANQGSEATYESGFVIDKFPISRPNLTFSTLTVSNMSPEDSSIYLCSDKQGLYGYTFGSGTRLTVV.

In nucleotides, the CDR3 is TGTGCCAGCAGTTCAGGGACAGGGAGTTACTACGAGCAGTACTTC. It encodes CASSSGTGSYYEQYF. This chain links TRBV9 with TRBJ2-7, with 9 bases matching TRBD1. The CDR3 covers 15 residues. The V segment lost 5 bases and the J segment 3 bases; nucleotides outside the gene matches: 9. Per germline, CDR1 SGDLS and CDR2 YYNGEE.

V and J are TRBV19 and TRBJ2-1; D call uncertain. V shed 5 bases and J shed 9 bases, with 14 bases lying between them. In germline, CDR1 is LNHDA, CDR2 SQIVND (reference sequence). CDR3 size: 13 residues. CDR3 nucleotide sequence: TGTGCCAGTAGTCCCCTCCTTACGGGTGAGCAGTTCTTC. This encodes CASSPLLTGEQFF.

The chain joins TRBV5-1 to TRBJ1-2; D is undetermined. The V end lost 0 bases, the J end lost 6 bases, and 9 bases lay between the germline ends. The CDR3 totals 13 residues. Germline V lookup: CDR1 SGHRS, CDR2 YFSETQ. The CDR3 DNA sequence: TGCGCCAGCAGCTTGGAGGAGCTAAATGGCTACACCTTC. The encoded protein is CASSLEELNGYTF.

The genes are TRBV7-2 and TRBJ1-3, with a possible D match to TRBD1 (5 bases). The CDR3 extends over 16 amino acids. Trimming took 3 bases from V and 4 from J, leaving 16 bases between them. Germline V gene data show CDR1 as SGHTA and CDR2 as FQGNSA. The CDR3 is CASSFATGNQGNTIYF. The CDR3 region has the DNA TGTGCCAGCAGCTTCGCTACAGGAAACCAAGGAAACACCATATATTTT.

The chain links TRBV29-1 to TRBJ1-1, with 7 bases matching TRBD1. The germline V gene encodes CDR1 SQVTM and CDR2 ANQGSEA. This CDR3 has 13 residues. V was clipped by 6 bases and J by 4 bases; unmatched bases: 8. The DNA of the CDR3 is TGCAGCGTCGACAGGGAGGCGAGCACTGAAGCTTTCTTT. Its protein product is CSVDREASTEAFF. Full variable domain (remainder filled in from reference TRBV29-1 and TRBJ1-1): SAVISQKPSRDICQRGTSLTIQCQVDSQVTMMFWYRQQPGQSLTLIATANQGSEATYESGFVIDKFPISRPNLTFSTLTVSNMSPEDSSIYLCSVDREASTEAFFGQGTRLTVV.

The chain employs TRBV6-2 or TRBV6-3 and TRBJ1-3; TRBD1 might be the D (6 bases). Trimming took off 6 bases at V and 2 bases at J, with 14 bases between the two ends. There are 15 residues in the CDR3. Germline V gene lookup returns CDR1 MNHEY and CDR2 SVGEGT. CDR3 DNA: TGTGCCAGCAGCTTGGAAGGGGGAGCTGGAAACACCATATATTTT. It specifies CASSLEGGAGNTIYF.